This T cell receptor beta chain was observed in a study of OX40 agonist ivuxolimab in advanced cancers. On the study more broadly: Participants, 82.7% male, averaged 60 years of age, ranging from roughly 20 to 85.

Trimming removed 6 bases from V and 5 bases from J, with 22 bases in between. This CDR3 is 17 amino acids long. Germline-derived CDR1 and CDR2 are SGHTA and FQGNSA. Assay: immunoSEQ multiplex PCR; the TCRdb copy retains only in-frame clones and omits some. The top ten hold 27% of the sample, which has more than 50,000 clones, roughly 84% seen once. The cohort excluded patients with autoimmune disease history or systemic immunosuppression. The clonotype was recovered from an adult with an advanced solid tumor such as melanoma, head and neck, liver or kidney cancer. This chain links TRBV7-2 with TRBJ2-2; D uncertain. This material consisted of CD4+ or CD8+ T cells sorted from blood, taken in a trial of the OX40 agonist ivuxolimab. CDR3 in DNA: TGTGCCAGCAGTCTGCTTGACGGGTTCTTTATTACCGGGGAGCTGTTTTTT. Amino acid sequence: CASSLLDGFFITGELFF.